The 10 T cell receptor beta chains presented below share a single source sample, sequenced in a study of identical twins. TCRdb itself ran the 5' RACE reads through MiXCR, one entry per CDR3 protein. In the table there are about 550,000 distinct CDR3 sequences, 20% to 25% of which are singletons. This same sample was also part of a study on yellow fever vaccine responses in identical twins.

Source material: CD4+ T cells sorted from blood. The receptors were gathered from a woman between 18 and 30 years old in good health.

This clonotype was counted once. The V and J genes are TRBV12-3 or TRBV12-4 and TRBJ1-5, with D possibly TRBD1 on 6 matching bases. The CDR3 has 15 residues. Trimming cost V 6 bases and J 2 bases, with 14 bases left between them. CDR3 in amino acids: CASRGQAGGNQPQHF. CDR3 sequence (DNA): TGTGCCAGCAGGGGCCAGGCAGGGGGCAATCAGCCCCAGCATTTT.

This sequence joins TRBV29-1 and TRBJ2-1, with D unclear. CDR1 is SQVTM, CDR2 ANQGSEA, per germline. This CDR3 comprises 17 residues. Trimming removed 4 bases from V and 1 base from J, with 20 bases in between. CDR3 amino acids: CSVATRIHLSSYNEQFF. The DNA for the CDR3 is TGCAGCGTTGCAACCAGGATTCACTTGTCTTCCTACAATGAGCAGTTCTTC.

This clonotype occurred a few times. In DNA, the CDR3 is TGCGCCAGCAGTGAAGCGGGGAGGGAATTCACAGATACGCAGTATTTT. Protein: CASSEAGREFTDTQYF. The V and J genes are TRBV10-1 and TRBJ2-3, with 7 bases that match TRBD2. This CDR3 is 16 amino acids long. Unmatched junction bases numbered 8, after V lost 3 bases and J lost 2 bases. The germline gives CDR1 WNHNN, CDR2 SYGVQD (reference sequence).

This clonotype showed up just a few times. The J gene is TRBJ2-7, the V gene TRBV20-1; maybe TRBD1 (6 bases). V was cut by 6 bases and J by 0 bases, with 12 bases left in between. Germline lookup yields CDR1 DFQATT and CDR2 SNEGSKA (reference sequence). The CDR3 is 13 amino acids. The CDR3 loop reads CSAHGQSSYEQYF. CDR3 sequence (DNA): TGCAGTGCCCACGGACAGAGCTCCTACGAGCAGTACTTC.

This chain links TRBV2 with TRBJ2-7, with 7 bases fitting TRBD1. V lost 4 bases to trimming and J lost 4 bases; unmatched junction nucleotides: 7. The CDR3 spans 14 residues. CDR1 and CDR2 from the germline V gene are SNHLY and FYNNEI. The CDR3 sequence is CASSVEQGIYEQYF. CDR3 sequence (DNA): TGTGCCAGCAGTGTTGAACAGGGGATTTACGAGCAGTACTTC.

V and J are TRBV12-3 or TRBV12-4 and TRBJ2-7, with no clear D. V lost 5 bases to trimming and J lost 2 bases, with 10 bases between them. This CDR3 has 13 residues. CDR3 region: CASSPPMAYEQYF. CDR3 coding DNA: TGTGCCAGCAGTCCGCCGATGGCCTACGAGCAGTACTTC.

This clonotype turned up a few times. This sequence joins TRBV12-3 or TRBV12-4 and TRBJ2-7; the D gene is possibly TRBD2 (6 bases). V lost 6 bases and J lost 1, with 10 bases in between. The length of the CDR3 is 13 residues. This chain's CDR3 is CASSTRESYEQYF. The CDR3 region has the DNA TGTGCCAGCAGCACCCGGGAGTCCTACGAGCAGTACTTC.

The chain joins TRBV5-1 to TRBJ2-5; D possibly matches TRBD1 or TRBD2 (6 bases each). With 7 bases removed from V and 5 bases from J, the gap between germline ends came to 21 bases. Germline V CDR1 and CDR2: SGHRS, YFSETQ. CDR3 length: 15 residues. This CDR3 reads CASHIGGIIRETQYF. In DNA, the CDR3 is TGCGCCAGCCACATCGGGGGCATAATACGGGAGACCCAGTACTTC.

The chain recombines TRBV5-1 with TRBJ1-1; 8 nucleotides line up with TRBD1. This CDR3 has 16 residues. Per the germline V gene, CDR1 is SGHRS and CDR2 is YFSETQ. J lost 5 bases, V lost 5 bases, and 14 bases had no gene match. The chain's CDR3 is CASSRLPGTGGTEAFF. DNA for the CDR3: TGCGCCAGCAGTCGCCTTCCCGGGACAGGAGGGACTGAAGCTTTCTTT. Combining the CDR3 with reference TRBV5-1 and TRBJ1-1 gives the whole variable domain KAGVTQTPRYLIKTRGQQVTLSCSPISGHRSVSWYQQTPGQGLQFLFEYFSETQRNKGNFPGRFSGRQFSNSRSEMNVSTLELGDSALYLCASSRLPGTGGTEAFFGQGTRLTVV.

A few counts support this clonotype. The chain couples TRBV10-2 to TRBJ2-7; 9 bases line up with TRBD2. The CDR3 has 13 residues. The V gene's germline CDR1 is WSHSY and CDR2 SAAADI. V lost 6 bases and J lost 5; bases outside the gene matches: 5. CDR3: CASSGLAYHEQYF. Here the CDR3 DNA reads TGCGCCAGCAGCGGACTAGCGTACCACGAGCAGTACTTC.